This T cell receptor beta chain was sequenced for a study of blood T cell repertoires in COVID-19. About the research overall: There were acute and convalescent COVID-19 samples, and they came from the United States, Italy and Spain. In each case, the material was cDNA or gDNA derived from T cells, B-cell-depleted T cells, or PBMCs.

Germline CDR1 and CDR2: MNHEY and SMNVEV (reference sequence). This CDR3 is built from 15 residues. The germline V and J ends were trimmed by 4 bases and 1 base, with 13 bases remaining between them. In this sample, this clone turned up once. As processed by the authors: It was from reference gene primer amplification that nucleated cell counts were estimated. Generated by immunoSEQ multiplex PCR, the TCRdb table keeps only in-frame clones and is missing some. V, J and clone size were drawn from that table, and D and trimming were deduced from the DNA. The sample carries some 200,000 clones, around 84% recorded once.

This sequence originates from a man aged 50-60 years who had recovered from COVID-19. Sequences were obtained from peripheral blood. The chain couples TRBV27 to TRBJ1-1; D is ambiguous. The CDR3 DNA sequence: TGTGCCAGCAGTTCCGTCGTGGGGAGGAACACTGAAGCTTTCTTT. Residues: CASSSVVGRNTEAFF.